The rows below give T cell receptor beta chains drawn from one sample of a study of blood T cells in healthy people across ages. TCRdb recomputed calls from the 5' RACE reads with MiXCR, one row per CDR3 protein. The sample has about 620,000 distinct CDR3 sequences; around 21% are singletons. Source material: blood. The receptors were gathered from a man aged 70 or older in good health. Each CDR3 is given with its conserved first and last residue. D genes are given only for firm matches. Not every row has a clone size; where given, it reads once, few, many or a size class.

D,J,size,V,CDR3,DNA
TRBD1,TRBJ2-2,.,TRBV5-1,CASSAKTGGGTGELFF,TGCGCCAGCAGCGCGAAGACAGGGGGCGGCACCGGGGAGCTGTTTTTT
TRBD2,TRBJ2-1,.,TRBV7-3,CASSASPGLRTYNEQFF,TGTGCCAGCAGCGCAAGCCCGGGACTACGAACCTACAATGAGCAGTTCTTC
.,TRBJ2-5,.,TRBV12-3/TRBV12-4,CASSADMSPGTQYF,TGTGCCAGCAGTGCCGACATGAGTCCTGGGACCCAGTACTTC
TRBD2,TRBJ2-3,few,TRBV4-1,CASSQEPVAGGPTDTQYF,TGCGCCAGCAGCCAGGAACCTGTAGCGGGAGGGCCCACAGATACGCAGTATTTT
.,TRBJ2-6,.,TRBV20-1,CSARDLRIGHEGANVLTF,TGCAGTGCTAGAGATCTCAGGATCGGCCATGAAGGGGCCAACGTCCTGACTTTC
.,TRBJ2-5,few,TRBV7-2,CASSLEEGLETQYF,TGTGCCAGCAGCTTAGAGGAGGGTTTGGAGACCCAGTACTTC
.,TRBJ1-1,.,TRBV3-1,CASSLQRAEAFF,TGTGCCAGCAGCCTCCAGCGTGCTGAAGCTTTCTTT
TRBD1,TRBJ2-1,many,TRBV5-1,CASSPRTGDNEQFF,TGCGCCAGCAGCCCTAGGACAGGAGACAATGAGCAGTTCTTC
TRBD2,TRBJ2-1,few,TRBV7-3,CASSWLAGDRNEQFF,TGTGCCAGCAGCTGGTTAGCGGGAGATCGCAATGAGCAGTTCTTC
TRBD1,TRBJ2-4,many,TRBV5-1,CASSFGQGRNIQYF,TGCGCCAGCAGCTTTGGACAGGGCAGAAACATTCAGTACTTC
TRBD1,TRBJ2-4,.,TRBV6-5,CASSPDRGAKNIQYF,TGTGCCAGCAGTCCGGACAGGGGAGCCAAAAACATTCAGTACTTC
.,TRBJ2-5,.,TRBV7-9,CASSSPLGVKETQYF,TGTGCCAGCAGCTCCCCCCTGGGAGTAAAAGAGACCCAGTACTTC
TRBD1,TRBJ2-7,many,TRBV12-3/TRBV12-4,CASSFGQGYEQYF,TGTGCCAGCAGTTTTGGACAGGGCTACGAGCAGTACTTC
TRBD1,TRBJ1-2,.,TRBV6-6,CASSYTGGGGYTF,TGTGCCAGCAGTTACACAGGGGGAGGAGGCTACACCTTC
.,TRBJ1-2,.,TRBV9,CASSGRADGYTF,TGTGCCAGCAGCGGCCGTGCTGATGGCTACACCTTC
.,TRBJ2-7,few,TRBV2,CASSETGNPSYEQYF,TGTGCCAGCAGTGAGACGGGAAACCCTTCCTACGAGCAGTACTTC
.,TRBJ2-1,.,TRBV5-1,CASSFAGSYSNEQFF,TGCGCCAGCAGCTTCGCGGGAAGTTACTCCAATGAGCAGTTCTTC
.,TRBJ2-5,few,TRBV11-1,CASSLPSQETQYF,TGTGCCAGCAGCTTACCCTCACAAGAGACCCAGTACTTC
.,TRBJ1-1,.,TRBV7-2,CASSLERSSMVAFF,TGTGCCAGCAGCTTAGAACGGAGCTCAATGGTGGCTTTCTTT
TRBD2,TRBJ2-7,many,TRBV10-3,CAISETSGNEQYF,TGTGCCATCAGTGAGACTAGCGGGAACGAGCAGTACTTC
.,TRBJ1-1,few,TRBV6-5,CASRAHRDFAEAFF,TGTGCCAGCAGAGCGCATCGGGACTTCGCTGAAGCTTTCTTT
.,TRBJ2-5,few,TRBV20-1,CSALGVGQQYF,TGCAGTGCTTTAGGGGTCGGTCAGCAGTACTTC
.,TRBJ2-2,.,TRBV3-1,CASSQDVQNTGELFF,TGTGCCAGCAGCCAAGATGTCCAGAACACCGGGGAGCTGTTTTTT
.,TRBJ2-5,.,TRBV6-1,CASFSRWEQYQETQYF,TGTGCCAGCTTCTCTCGCTGGGAGCAGTACCAAGAGACCCAGTACTTC
.,TRBJ1-3,few,TRBV3-1,CASSRGVGNTIYF,TGTGCCAGCAGCCGGGGGGTTGGAAACACCATATATTTT
.,TRBJ1-4,.,TRBV28,CASSLSSNGNEKLFF,TGTGCCAGCAGTTTAAGCAGTAACGGAAATGAAAAACTGTTTTTT